The source of this T cell receptor (beta chain) is a study of OX40 agonist ivuxolimab in advanced cancers. General observations from the study: At doses 0.1 to 3.0 mg/kg, CD4+ and CD8+ clones expanded.

Turning to this clone: As yet, its antigen is unknown.

TCRdb's copy holds only in-frame clones and misses some; the assay was immunoSEQ multiplex PCR. The sample shows approximately 45,000 clones, around 94% of them seen only once. The source material was CD4+ or CD8+ T cells sorted from blood, sampled in a trial of the OX40 agonist ivuxolimab. The TCR originated in an adult with an advanced solid tumor such as melanoma, head and neck, liver or kidney cancer.

In DNA form, the CDR3 reads TGTGCCACACAGGGACAGAAAAGGAGGGGGGCCAACGTCCTGACTTTC. This gives the protein CATQGQKRRGANVLTF. The chain combines TRBV15 with TRBJ2-6, with 7 bases aligning to TRBD1. V dropped 9 bases and J dropped 4; count of bases not matched to a gene: 12. This CDR3 region has 16 residues. CDR1 LNHNV and CDR2 YYDKDF come from the germline V gene (reference sequence).